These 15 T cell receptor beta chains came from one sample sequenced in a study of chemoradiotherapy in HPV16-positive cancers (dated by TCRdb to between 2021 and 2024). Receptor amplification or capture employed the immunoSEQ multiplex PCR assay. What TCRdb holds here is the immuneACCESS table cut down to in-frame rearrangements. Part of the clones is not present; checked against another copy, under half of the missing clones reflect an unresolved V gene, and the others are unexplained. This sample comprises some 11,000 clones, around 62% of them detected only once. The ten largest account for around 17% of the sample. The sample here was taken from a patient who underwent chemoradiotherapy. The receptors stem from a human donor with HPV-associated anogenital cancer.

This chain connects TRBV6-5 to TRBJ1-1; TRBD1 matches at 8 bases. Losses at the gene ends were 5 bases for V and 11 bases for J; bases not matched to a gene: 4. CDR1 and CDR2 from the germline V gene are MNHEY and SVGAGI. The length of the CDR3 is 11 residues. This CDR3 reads CASSGDRGAFF. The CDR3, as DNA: TGTGCCAGCAGTGGCGACAGGGGCGCTTTCTTT.

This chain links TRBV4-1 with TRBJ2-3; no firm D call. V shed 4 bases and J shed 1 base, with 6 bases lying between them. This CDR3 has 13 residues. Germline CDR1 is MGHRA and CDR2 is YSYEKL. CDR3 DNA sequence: TGCGCCAGCAGCCCGGACGGCACAGATACGCAGTATTTT. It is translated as CASSPDGTDTQYF.

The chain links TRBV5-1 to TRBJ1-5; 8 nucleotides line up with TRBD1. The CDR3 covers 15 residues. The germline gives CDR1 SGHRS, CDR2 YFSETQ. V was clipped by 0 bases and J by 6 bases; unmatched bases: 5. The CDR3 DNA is TGCGCCAGCAGCTTGGACGGACAGGGAGGTCAGCCCCAGCATTTT. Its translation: CASSLDGQGGQPQHF.

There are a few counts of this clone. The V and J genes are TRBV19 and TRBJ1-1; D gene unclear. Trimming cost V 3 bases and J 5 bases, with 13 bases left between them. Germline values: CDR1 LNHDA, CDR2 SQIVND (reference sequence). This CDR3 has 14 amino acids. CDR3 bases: TGTGCCAGTAGTATTTACGGCATCGAGACTGAAGCTTTCTTT. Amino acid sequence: CASSIYGIETEAFF.

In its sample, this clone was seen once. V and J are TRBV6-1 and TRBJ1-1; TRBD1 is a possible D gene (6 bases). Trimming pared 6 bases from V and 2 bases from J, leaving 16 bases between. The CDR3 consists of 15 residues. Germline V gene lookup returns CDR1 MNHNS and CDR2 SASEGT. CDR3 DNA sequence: TGTGCCAGCAGGGTTGCGACAGGTTCTAACACTGAAGCTTTCTTT. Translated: CASRVATGSNTEAFF.

The CDR3 reads CASSRGTSGRLNIQYF. CDR3 sequence (DNA): TGTGCCAGCAGCCGCGGGACTAGCGGGAGGCTAAACATTCAGTACTTC. V usage is TRBV5-6 and J usage is TRBJ2-4, with 15 nucleotides matching TRBD2. Trimming at V came to 4 bases and at J to 6 bases, leaving 5 bases not matched to a gene. Germline CDR1 is SGHDT and CDR2 is YYEEEE. This CDR3 region has 16 residues.

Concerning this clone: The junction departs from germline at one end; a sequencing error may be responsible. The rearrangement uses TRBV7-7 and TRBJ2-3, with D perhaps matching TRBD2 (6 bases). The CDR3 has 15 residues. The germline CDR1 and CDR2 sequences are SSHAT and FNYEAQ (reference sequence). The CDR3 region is CASSLGLANTDTQYF. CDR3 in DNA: TGTGCTAGCAGCTTAGGTCTAGCGAACACAGATACGCAGTATTTT.

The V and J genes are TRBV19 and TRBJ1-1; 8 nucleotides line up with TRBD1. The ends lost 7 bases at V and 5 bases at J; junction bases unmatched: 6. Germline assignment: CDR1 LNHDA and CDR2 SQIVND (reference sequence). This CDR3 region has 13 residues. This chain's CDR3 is CASTNRGGTEAFF. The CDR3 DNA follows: TGTGCCAGTACGAACAGGGGGGGGACTGAAGCTTTCTTT.

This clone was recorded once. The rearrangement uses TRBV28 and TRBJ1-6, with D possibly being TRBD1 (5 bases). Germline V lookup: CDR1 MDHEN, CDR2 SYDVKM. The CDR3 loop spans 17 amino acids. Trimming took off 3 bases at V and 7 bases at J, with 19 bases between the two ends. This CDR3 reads CASSLGGEGPSNSPLHF. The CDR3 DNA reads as TGTGCCAGCAGTTTGGGGGGGGAGGGGCCCTCCAATTCACCCCTCCACTTT. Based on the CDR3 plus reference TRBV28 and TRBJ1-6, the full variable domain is DVKVTQSSRYLVKRTGEKVFLECVQDMDHENMFWYRQDPGLGLRLIYFSYDVKMKEKGDIPEGYSVSREKKERFSLILESASTNQTSMYLCASSLGGEGPSNSPLHFGNGTRLTVT.

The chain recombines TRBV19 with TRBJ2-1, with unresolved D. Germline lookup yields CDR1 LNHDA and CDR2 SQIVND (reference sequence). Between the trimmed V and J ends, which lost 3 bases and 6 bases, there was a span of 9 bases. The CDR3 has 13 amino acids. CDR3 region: CASSMSYRNEQFF. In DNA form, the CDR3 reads TGTGCCAGTAGTATGAGCTACCGCAATGAGCAGTTCTTC.

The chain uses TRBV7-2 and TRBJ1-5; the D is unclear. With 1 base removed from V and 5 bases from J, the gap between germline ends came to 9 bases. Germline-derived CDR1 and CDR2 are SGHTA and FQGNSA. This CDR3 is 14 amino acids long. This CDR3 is CASSLEVGDQPQHF. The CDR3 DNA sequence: TGTGCCAGCAGCTTAGAGGTGGGTGATCAGCCCCAGCATTTT.

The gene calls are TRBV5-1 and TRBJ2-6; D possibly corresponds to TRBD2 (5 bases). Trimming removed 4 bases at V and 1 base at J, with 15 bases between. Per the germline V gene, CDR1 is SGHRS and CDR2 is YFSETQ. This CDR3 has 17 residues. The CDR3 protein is CASSLGLLPSGANVLTF. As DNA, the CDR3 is TGCGCCAGCAGCCTAGGACTCCTCCCTTCTGGGGCCAACGTCCTGACTTTC.

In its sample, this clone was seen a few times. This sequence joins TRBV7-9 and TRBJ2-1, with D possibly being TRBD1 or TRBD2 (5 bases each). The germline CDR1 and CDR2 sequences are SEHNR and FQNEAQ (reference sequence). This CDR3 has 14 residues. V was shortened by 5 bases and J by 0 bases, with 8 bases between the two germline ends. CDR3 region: CASSPGTSYNEQFF. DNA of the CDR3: TGTGCCAGCAGCCCTGGGACCTCCTACAATGAGCAGTTCTTC.

As DNA, the CDR3 is TGTGCCAGCAGTCACAGGATCCCGCCCTACGAGCAGTACTTC. Amino acid sequence: CASSHRIPPYEQYF. The rearrangement joins TRBV28 to TRBJ2-7; a weak D match, TRBD1 (5 bases). The CDR3 extends over 14 amino acids. Trimming removed 5 bases from V and 2 bases from J, with 13 bases in between. The germline CDR1 and CDR2 sequences are MDHEN and SYDVKM. Using reference TRBV28 and TRBJ2-7 for the parts outside the CDR3, the full variable domain is DVKVTQSSRYLVKRTGEKVFLECVQDMDHENMFWYRQDPGLGLRLIYFSYDVKMKEKGDIPEGYSVSREKKERFSLILESASTNQTSMYLCASSHRIPPYEQYFGPGTRLTVT.

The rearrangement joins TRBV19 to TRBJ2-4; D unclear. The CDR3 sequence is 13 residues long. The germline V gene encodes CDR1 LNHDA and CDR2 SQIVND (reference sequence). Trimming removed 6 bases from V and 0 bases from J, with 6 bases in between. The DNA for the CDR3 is TGTGCCAGTAGGTCCGTAGCCAAAAACATTCAGTACTTC. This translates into CASRSVAKNIQYF.